The clone carrying this T cell receptor beta chain was observed many times. The data were obtained in a study of T cells in Graves' hyperthyroidism and ophthalmopathy. Hyperthyroidism was newly diagnosed in patients aged 18 to 65 (duration under 2 months). Amplification of TCR beta CDR3 regions used RNA as the template. TCR CDR3 regions were first amplified by RT-PCR with HTBI primers. From the multiplex PCR reads, TCRdb called clonotypes with MiXCR, one entry per CDR3 protein. The sample shows fewer than 600,000 distinct CDR3 sequences, around 15% of them seen only once. The sample was blood. The receptor comes from a woman between 18 and 29 years old with Graves' hyperthyroidism.

In DNA, the CDR3 is TGTGCCAGCAGCTCCACCTCAGGAAACACTGAAGCTTTCTTT. It translates to CASSSTSGNTEAFF. The V call is TRBV11-3, the J call TRBJ1-1; D uncertain. Trimming removed 4 bases at V and 2 bases at J, with 11 bases between. Germline V gene data show CDR1 as SGHNT and CDR2 as YENEEA. The CDR3 runs 14 residues. The complete variable domain, with remaining parts taken from reference TRBV11-3 and TRBJ1-1, reads EAGVVQSPRYKIIEKKQPVAFWCNPISGHNTLYWYLQNLGQGPELLIRYENEEAVDDSQLPKDRFSAERLKGVDSTLKIQPAELGDSAVYLCASSSTSGNTEAFFGQGTRLTVV.